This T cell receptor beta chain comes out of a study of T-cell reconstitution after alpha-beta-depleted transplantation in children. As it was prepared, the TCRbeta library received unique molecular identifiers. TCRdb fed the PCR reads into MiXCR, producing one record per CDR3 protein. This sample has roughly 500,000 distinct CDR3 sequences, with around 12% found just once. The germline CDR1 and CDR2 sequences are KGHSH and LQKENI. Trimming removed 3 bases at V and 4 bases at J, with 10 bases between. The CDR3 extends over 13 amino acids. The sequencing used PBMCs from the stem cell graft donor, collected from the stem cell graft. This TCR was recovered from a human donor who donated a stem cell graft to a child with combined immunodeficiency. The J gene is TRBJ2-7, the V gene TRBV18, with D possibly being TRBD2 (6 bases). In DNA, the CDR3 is TGTGCCAGCTCACCGGGGGGATTATACGAGCAGTACTTC. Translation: CASSPGGLYEQYF.